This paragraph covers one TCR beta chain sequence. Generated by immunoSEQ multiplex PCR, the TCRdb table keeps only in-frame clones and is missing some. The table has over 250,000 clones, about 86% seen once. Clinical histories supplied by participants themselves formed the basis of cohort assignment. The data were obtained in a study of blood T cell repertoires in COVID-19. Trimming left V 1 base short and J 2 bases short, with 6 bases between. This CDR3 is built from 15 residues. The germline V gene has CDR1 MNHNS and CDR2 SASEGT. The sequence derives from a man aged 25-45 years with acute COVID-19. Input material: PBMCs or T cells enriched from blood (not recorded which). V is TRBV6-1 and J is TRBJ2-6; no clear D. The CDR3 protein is CASSEDSTGANVLTF. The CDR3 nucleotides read TGTGCCAGCAGTGAAGACTCGACTGGGGCCAACGTCCTGACTTTC.